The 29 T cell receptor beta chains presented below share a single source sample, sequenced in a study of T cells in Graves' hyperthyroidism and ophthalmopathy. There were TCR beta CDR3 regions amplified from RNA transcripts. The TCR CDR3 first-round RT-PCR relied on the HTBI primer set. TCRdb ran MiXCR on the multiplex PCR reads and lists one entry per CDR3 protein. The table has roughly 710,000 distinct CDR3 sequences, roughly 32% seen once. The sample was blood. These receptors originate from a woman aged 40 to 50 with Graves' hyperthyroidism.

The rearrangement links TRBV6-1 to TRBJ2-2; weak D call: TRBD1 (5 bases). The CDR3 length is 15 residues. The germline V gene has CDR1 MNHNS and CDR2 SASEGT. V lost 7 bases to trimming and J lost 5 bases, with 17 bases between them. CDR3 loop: CASIQRTGSTGELFF. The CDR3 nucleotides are TGTGCCAGCATTCAACGCACAGGATCGACCGGGGAGCTGTTTTTT.

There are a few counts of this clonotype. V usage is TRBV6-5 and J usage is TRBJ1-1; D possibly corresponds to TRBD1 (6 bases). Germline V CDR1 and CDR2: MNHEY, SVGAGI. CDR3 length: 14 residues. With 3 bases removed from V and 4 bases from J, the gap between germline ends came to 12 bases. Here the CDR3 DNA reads TGTGCCAGCAGTTATCAGGGGTTAGGCACTGAAGCTTTCTTT. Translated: CASSYQGLGTEAFF.

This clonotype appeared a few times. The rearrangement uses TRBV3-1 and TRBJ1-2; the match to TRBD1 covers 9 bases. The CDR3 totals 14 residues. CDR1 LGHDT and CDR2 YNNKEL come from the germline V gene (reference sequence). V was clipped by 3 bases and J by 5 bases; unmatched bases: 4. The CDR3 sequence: CASSQVQGAYGYTF. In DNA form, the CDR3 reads TGTGCCAGCAGCCAGGTACAGGGGGCATATGGCTACACCTTC. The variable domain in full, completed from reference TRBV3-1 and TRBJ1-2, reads DTAVSQTPKYLVTQMGNDKSIKCEQNLGHDTMYWYKQDSKKFLKIMFSYNNKELIINETVPNRFSPKSPDKAHLNLHINSLELGDSAVYFCASSQVQGAYGYTFGSGTRLTVV.

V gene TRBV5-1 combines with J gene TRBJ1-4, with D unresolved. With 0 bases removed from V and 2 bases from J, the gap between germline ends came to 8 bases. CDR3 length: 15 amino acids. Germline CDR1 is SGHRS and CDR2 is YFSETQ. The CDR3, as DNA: TGCGCCAGCAGCTTGGAACGAAATACTAATGAAAAACTGTTTTTT. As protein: CASSLERNTNEKLFF.

The CDR3 sequence is CASGRTETGGIYGYTF. CDR3 coding DNA: TGTGCCAGCGGACGAACCGAGACAGGGGGCATCTATGGCTACACCTTC. This chain joins TRBV25-1 and TRBJ1-2; 10 bases are a match to TRBD1. Germline CDR1 MGHDK, CDR2 SYGVNS. This CDR3 is built from 16 residues. V shed 8 bases and J 4 bases; nucleotides not matched to a gene: 13.

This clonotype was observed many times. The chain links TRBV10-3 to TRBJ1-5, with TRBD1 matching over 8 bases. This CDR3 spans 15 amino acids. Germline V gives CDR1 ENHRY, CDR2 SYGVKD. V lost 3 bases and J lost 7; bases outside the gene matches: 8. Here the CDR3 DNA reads TGTGCCATCAGTGACTCCGGGACAGGCAGCCAGCCCCAGCATTTT. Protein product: CAISDSGTGSQPQHF.

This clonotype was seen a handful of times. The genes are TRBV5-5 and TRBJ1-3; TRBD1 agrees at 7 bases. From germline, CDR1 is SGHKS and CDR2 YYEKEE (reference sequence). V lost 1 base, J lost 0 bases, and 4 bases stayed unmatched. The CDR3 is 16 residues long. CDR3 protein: CASSLTGDSSGNTIYF. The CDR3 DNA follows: TGTGCCAGCAGCTTGACAGGGGATTCCTCTGGAAACACCATATATTTT.

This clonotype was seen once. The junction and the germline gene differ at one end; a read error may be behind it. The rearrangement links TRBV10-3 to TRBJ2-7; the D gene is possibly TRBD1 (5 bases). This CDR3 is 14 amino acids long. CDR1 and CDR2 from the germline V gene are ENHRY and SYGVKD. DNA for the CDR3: TGTGCCAGCAGTTCCCTTGGCAGGGCACACGAGCAGTACTTC. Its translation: CASSSLGRAHEQYF.

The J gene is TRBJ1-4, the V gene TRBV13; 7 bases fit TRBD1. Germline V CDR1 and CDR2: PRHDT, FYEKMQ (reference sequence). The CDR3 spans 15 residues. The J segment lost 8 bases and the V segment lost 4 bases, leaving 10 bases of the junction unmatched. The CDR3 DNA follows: TGTGCCAGCAGCTCAGGGACAGAAAGGGTCGAAAAACTGTTTTTT. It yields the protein CASSSGTERVEKLFF.

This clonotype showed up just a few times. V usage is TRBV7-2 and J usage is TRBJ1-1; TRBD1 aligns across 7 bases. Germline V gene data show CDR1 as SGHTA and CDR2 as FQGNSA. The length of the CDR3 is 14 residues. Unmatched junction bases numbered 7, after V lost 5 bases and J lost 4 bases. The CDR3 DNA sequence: TGTGCCAGCAGCAAAAGGACAGGCCGCACTGAAGCTTTCTTT. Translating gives CASSKRTGRTEAFF.

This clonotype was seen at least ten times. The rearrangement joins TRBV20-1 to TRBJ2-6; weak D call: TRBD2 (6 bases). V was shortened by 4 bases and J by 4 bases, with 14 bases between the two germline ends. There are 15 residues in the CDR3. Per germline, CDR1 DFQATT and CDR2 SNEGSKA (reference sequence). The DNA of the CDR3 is TGCAGTGCTATGGATGGAGGGCCAGGGGCCAACGTCCTGACTTTC. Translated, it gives CSAMDGGPGANVLTF.

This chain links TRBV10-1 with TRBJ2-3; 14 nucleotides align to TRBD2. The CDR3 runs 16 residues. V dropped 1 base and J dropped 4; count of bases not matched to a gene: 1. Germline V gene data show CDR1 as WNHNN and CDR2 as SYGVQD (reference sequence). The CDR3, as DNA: TGCGCCAGCAGTGAGTTGGGACTAGCGGGGGCAGATACGCAGTATTTT. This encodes CASSELGLAGADTQYF.

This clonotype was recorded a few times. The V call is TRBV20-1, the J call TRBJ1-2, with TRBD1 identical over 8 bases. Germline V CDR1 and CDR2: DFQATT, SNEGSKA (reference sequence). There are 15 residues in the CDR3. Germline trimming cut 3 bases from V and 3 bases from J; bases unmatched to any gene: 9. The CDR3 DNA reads TGCAGTGCTAGTGCTCGCGGACAGGGATACTATGGCTACACCTTC. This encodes CSASARGQGYYGYTF.

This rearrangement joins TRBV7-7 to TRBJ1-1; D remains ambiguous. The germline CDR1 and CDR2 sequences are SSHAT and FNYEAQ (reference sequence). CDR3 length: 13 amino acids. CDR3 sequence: CARVAGEDTEAFF. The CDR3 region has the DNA TGTGCTAGAGTAGCCGGCGAGGACACTGAAGCTTTCTTT.

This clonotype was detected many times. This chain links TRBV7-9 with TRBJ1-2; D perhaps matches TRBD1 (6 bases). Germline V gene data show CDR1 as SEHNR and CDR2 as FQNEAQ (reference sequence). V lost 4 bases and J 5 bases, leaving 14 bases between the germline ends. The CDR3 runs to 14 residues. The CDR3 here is CASSYEGQPYGYTF. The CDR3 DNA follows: TGTGCCAGCAGCTACGAAGGACAGCCTTATGGCTACACCTTC.

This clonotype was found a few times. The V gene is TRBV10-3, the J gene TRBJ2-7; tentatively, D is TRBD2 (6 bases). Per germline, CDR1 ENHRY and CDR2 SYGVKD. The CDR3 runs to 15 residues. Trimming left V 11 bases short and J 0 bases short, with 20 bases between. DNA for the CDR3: TGTGCCGCTCGATCTTCGGCGGGGCTCTCCTACGAGCAGTACTTC. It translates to CAARSSAGLSYEQYF.

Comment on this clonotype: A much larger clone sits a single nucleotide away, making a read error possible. This CDR3 is CAISRTSGTDNEQYF. The CDR3 DNA reads TGTGCCATCAGTCGGACTAGCGGTACCGACAATGAGCAGTACTTC. The chain employs TRBV10-3 and TRBJ2-7; 10 bases map to TRBD2. Germline CDR1 is ENHRY and CDR2 is SYGVKD. V shed 5 bases and J 7 bases; nucleotides not matched to a gene: 11. This CDR3 is built from 15 residues.

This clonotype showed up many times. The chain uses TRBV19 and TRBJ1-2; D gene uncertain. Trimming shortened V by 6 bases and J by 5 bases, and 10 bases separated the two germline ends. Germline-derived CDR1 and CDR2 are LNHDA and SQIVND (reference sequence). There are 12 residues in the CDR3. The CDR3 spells CASSSIGYGYTF. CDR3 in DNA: TGTGCCAGTAGCTCTATTGGGTATGGCTACACCTTC.

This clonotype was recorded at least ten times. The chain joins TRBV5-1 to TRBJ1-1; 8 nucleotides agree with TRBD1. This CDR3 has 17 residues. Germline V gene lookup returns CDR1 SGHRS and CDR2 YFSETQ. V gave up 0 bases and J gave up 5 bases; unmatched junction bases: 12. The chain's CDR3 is CASSLGARQGRSTEAFF. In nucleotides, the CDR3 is TGCGCCAGCAGCTTGGGGGCCCGACAGGGGAGGAGTACTGAAGCTTTCTTT.

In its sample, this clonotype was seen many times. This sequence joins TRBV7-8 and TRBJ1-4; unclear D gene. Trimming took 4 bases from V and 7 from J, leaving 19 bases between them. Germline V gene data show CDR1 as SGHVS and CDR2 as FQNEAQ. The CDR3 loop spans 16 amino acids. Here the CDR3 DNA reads TGTGCCAGCAGCTCGGATGGCCCGGGCAAAATTGAAAAACTGTTTTTT. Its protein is CASSSDGPGKIEKLFF.

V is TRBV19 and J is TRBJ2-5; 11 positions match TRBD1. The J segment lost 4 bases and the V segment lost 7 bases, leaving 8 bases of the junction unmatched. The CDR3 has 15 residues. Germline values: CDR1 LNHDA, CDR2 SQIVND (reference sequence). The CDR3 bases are TGTGCCAGTACCGAGGGACAGGGGGGGCGAGAGACCCAGTACTTC. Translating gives CASTEGQGGRETQYF. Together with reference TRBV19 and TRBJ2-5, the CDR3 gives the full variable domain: DGGITQSPKYLFRKEGQNVTLSCEQNLNHDAMYWYRQDPGQGLRLIYYSQIVNDFQKGDIAEGYSVSREKKESFPLTVTSAQKNPTAFYLCASTEGQGGRETQYFGPGTRLLVL.

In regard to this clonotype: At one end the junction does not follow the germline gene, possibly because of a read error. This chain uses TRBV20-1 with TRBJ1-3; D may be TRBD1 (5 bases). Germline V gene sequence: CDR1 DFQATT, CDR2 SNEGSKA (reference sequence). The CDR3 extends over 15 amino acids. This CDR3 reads CSARGREGPLNTVYF. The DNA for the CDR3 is TGCAGTGCTAGGGGGCGTGAGGGCCCGTTAAACACCGTATATTTT.

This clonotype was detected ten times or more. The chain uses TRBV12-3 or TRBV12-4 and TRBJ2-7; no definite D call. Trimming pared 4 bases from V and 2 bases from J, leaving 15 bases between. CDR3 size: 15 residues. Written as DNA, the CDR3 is TGTGCCAGCAGTTCCTACAAAACCCAGGCCTACGAGCAGTACTTC. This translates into CASSSYKTQAYEQYF.

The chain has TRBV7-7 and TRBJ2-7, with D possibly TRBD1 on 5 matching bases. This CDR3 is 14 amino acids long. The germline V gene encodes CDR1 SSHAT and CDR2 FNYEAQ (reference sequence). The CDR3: CARGETGVSYEQYF. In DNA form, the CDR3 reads TGTGCTAGGGGCGAGACTGGGGTATCCTACGAGCAGTACTTC.

The CDR3 DNA follows: TGTGCCAGCAGTCCCCGACAGGGGGTCTTAGAGACCCAGTACTTC. Protein sequence: CASSPRQGVLETQYF. This chain uses TRBV6-2 or TRBV6-3 with TRBJ2-5; 9 positions match TRBD1. The germline V gene has CDR1 MNHEY and CDR2 SVGEGT. After removal of 5 bases from V and 4 bases from J, the junction contained 8 bases not matched to a gene. The CDR3 totals 15 residues.

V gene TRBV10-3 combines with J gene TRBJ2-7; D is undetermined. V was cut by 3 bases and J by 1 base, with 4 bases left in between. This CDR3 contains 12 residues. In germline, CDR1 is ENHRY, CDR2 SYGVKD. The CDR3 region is CAISDQSYEQYF. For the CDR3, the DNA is TGTGCCATCAGTGATCAGTCCTACGAGCAGTACTTC.

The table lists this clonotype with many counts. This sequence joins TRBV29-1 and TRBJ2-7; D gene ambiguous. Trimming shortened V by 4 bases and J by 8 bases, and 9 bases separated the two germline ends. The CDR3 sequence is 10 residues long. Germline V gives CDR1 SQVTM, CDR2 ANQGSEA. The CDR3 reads CSVVGLQQYF. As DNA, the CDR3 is TGCAGCGTTGTTGGCCTCCAGCAGTACTTC.

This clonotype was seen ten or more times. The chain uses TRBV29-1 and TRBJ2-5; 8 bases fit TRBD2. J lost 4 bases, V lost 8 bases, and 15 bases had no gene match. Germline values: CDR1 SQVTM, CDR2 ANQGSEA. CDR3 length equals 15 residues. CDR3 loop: CSFRSGNTGGETQYF. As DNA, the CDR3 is TGCAGCTTTCGTAGCGGGAACACCGGGGGAGAGACCCAGTACTTC.

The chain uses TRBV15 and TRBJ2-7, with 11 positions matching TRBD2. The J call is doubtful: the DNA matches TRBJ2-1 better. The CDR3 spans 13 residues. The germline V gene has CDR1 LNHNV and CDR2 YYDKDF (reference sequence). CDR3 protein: CATWTSGLVEQFF. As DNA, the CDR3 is TGTGCCACCTGGACTAGCGGGTTGGTTGAGCAGTTCTTC.